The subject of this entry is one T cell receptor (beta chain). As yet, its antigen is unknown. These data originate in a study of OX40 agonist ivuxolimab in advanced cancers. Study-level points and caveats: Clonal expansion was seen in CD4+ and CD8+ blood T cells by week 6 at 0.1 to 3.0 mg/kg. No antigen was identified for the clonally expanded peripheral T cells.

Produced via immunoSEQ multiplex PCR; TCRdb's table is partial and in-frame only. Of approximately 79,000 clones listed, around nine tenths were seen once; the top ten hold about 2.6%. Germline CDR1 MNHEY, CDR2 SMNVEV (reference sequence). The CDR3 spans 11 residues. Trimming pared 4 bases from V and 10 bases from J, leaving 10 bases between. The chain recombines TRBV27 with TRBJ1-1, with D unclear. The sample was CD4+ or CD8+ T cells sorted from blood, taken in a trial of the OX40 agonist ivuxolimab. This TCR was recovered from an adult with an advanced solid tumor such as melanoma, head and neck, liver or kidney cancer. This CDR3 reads CASSSFLGAFF. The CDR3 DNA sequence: TGTGCCAGCAGTTCCTTTCTAGGAGCTTTCTTT.